The clone carrying this T cell receptor beta chain has only one observation. Sequenced by immunoSEQ multiplex PCR; TCRdb stores in-frame clones only, minus some. The table has some 1 million clones, around 75% seen once. This specimen comes from a study of shared clonotypes between healthy human individuals. The V end was cut by 6 bases, the J end by 3 bases, with 6 bases between. Germline CDR1 is KGHSH and CDR2 is LQKENI. This CDR3 region has 12 residues. The receptor's source is a man aged 18 to 30 in good health. The chain links TRBV18 to TRBJ1-5, with D unresolved. The sample was memory CD4+ T cells sorted from blood. Noted subset: CD45RA-negative fraction. CDR3 nucleotide sequence: TGTGCCAGCTCTAGTTTCAATCAGCCCCAGCATTTT. It yields the protein CASSSFNQPQHF.